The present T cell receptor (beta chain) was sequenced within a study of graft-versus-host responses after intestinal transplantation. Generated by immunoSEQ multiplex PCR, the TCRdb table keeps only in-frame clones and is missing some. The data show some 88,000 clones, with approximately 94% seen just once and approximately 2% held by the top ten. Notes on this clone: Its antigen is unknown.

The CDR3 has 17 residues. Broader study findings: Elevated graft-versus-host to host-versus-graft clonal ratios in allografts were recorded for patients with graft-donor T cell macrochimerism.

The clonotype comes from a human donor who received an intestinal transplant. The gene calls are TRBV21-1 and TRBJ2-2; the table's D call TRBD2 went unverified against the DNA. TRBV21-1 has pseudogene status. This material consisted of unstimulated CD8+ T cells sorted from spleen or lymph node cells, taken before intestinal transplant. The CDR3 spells CASSKCLAGAHTGELFF. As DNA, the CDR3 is TGTGCCAGCAGCAAGTGCCTAGCGGGGGCACACACCGGGGAGCTGTTTTTT.